This T cell receptor beta chain was observed in a study of STAT3 mutations in large granular lymphocyte leukemia. In the study overall: Roughly half of the longitudinally sequenced T-LGLL patients carried detectable canonical activating STAT3 mutations. Study-level results: Variable sampling intervals and differing treatment regimens complicated linking therapy response to TCR clonal burden changes. At least one immunodominant TCR beta clonotype appeared in every T-cell large granular lymphocyte leukemia patient.

Sequenced by immunoSEQ multiplex PCR; TCRdb stores in-frame clones only, minus some. Here the sample spans thousands of clones, around 87% being singletons. Worth noting for this clone: The antigen is unknown.

V shed 6 bases, J shed 2 bases, and the junction held 7 bases outside the gene matches. The CDR3 runs 14 residues. Germline lookup yields CDR1 SGHRS and CDR2 YFSETQ. Material for sequencing was peripheral blood mononuclear cells. The clonotype comes from a woman in her 70s with T-cell large granular lymphocyte leukemia. Some clones in this sample may be carry-over from other donors' samples. V usage is TRBV5-1 and J usage is TRBJ1-1; TRBD1 aligns across 7 bases. The CDR3 nucleotides are TGCGCCAGCAACTCCGGGACAGCAAACACTGAAGCTTTCTTT. Its protein is CASNSGTANTEAFF.